This T cell receptor beta chain was recovered during a study of cytomegalovirus exposure and HLA in healthy donors. Study-level results: In a later analysis, donors in an Asian-associated ancestry cluster reportedly had fewer N-insertions in productive TCRs than the cohort mean. When presence/absence was analysed, sequencing depth was taken to be roughly uniform across donors. In an earlier analysis, productive rearrangement rates for most beta V segments clustered near 87% or 30%. CMV serostatus was the sole immune exposure information available.

PCR amplification relied on 60 Vbeta primers (plus 13 Jbeta primers). Generated by immunoSEQ multiplex PCR, the TCRdb table keeps only in-frame clones and is missing some. The data hold about 180,000 clones, with around 75% observed a single time. The sample holds a few counts of this clone. The target antigen is unknown. Sequenced material: PBMCs. This receptor was identified in a male donor in good health and CMV-seronegative.

As DNA, the CDR3 is TGTGCCAGCAGCGGGGGACAACACGGGGACACTGAAGCTTTCTTT. Its protein product is CASSGGQHGDTEAFF. The chain links TRBV9 to TRBJ1-1, with a weak D call TRBD1 (6 bases). V lost 3 bases and J 3 bases, leaving 15 bases between the germline ends. CDR1 SGDLS and CDR2 YYNGEE come from the germline V gene. The CDR3 length is 15 residues. Combining the CDR3 with reference TRBV9 and TRBJ1-1 gives the whole variable domain DSGVTQTPKHLITATGQRVTLRCSPRSGDLSVYWYQQSLDQGLQFLIQYYNGEERAKGNILERFSAQQFPDLHSELNLSSLELGDSALYFCASSGGQHGDTEAFFGQGTRLTVV.